This T cell receptor (beta chain) is from a study of cytomegalovirus exposure and HLA in healthy donors (dated 2017 in TCRdb). Regarding the study in general: An earlier analysis of several hundred of the donors reported approximately 290 Gb of sequence data and 117 million unique TCR beta sequences from roughly 180 million T cells. Across some 400 genotyped donors of the cohort, an average of about 240,000 unique TCR beta nucleotide sequences per donor were sequenced, and roughly 20% of those sequences were non-productive. All discovery cohort repertoires had been generated using a single sequencing platform. A later analysis re-analyzed previously published TCR beta repertoires from roughly 630 donors and added high-resolution HLA genotyping to study TCR occurrence patterns. An early release that covered some 630 HLA-typed donors contained 250 to 350 gigabases of sequencing data and tens of millions of unique TCR sequences. Both class I and class II loci were covered by HLA typing, at four-digit resolution. The study aimed to test whether cataloging public T cell receptors could reveal signatures of past pathogen exposure. High-throughput TCR immunosequencing, statistical association of individual TCRs with disease status, and machine learning were combined to predict cytomegalovirus infection status. Of the 398 genotyped donors, roughly 80% fell in the genetic ancestry cluster associated with self-reported Caucasian donors. An earlier analysis of 587 of the donors used high-throughput TCR beta sequencing to judge whether each TCR beta V gene segment behaved as functional or pseudogenic. Rather than drawing on any new phenotypic data, the later analysis identified candidate immune exposures from TCR beta sequences and the way those sequences occurred across donors. The number of donors typed differed by locus, with about 620-630 for A, B, C, DRB1 and DQB1, around 500 for DQA1, approximately 570 for DPA1, and under 490 for DPB1. Along with the approximately 670-subject first cohort, a separate validation cohort of around 110 different subjects was used. Donor age, sex, ethnicity and CMV serostatus were compiled together with the repertoire data. Using immunosequencing, the study profiled T cell repertoires from 640 or so subjects and related those repertoires to cytomegalovirus serostatus. In a later genetic analysis, genome-wide SNP genotypes for about three fifths of the roughly 670 donors were used, and that subset was treated as a discovery cohort. Roughly 5 DR-DQ haplotypes were handled as single units for association and clustering, since linkage in the cohort was strong.

The full study reports these points: Most TCR sequences were seen in very few donors, while some public TCRs were found in many individuals. According to a later analysis, TCR association rates differed among HLA loci, with DRB1 alleles showing the most associated TCRs and HLA-C alleles showing the fewest. Several of the top co-occurrence clusters appeared to be linked to parvovirus B19, influenza, CMV and Epstein-Barr virus, according to a later analysis. The classifier was reported to diagnose cytomegalovirus status with high specificity and sensitivity in both the original and validation cohorts. In a later analysis, HLA-associated TCR beta chains were found to be more clonally expanded and to have lower generation probabilities than equally common non-associated chains. A group of highly shared sequence variants was considered likely to be a technical artifact of the sequencing pipeline. It was suggested by the authors that the approach could potentially be generalized to other disease states and immunological phenotypes. The presence/absence analyses assumed that sequencing depth was roughly uniform across donors, and that assumption may not be true. A further reported finding was that TCR beta sequences accurately predicted the HLA-A and HLA-B alleles for most subjects in the first cohort. According to a later analysis, most CMV-associated TCR beta chains appeared to be HLA-restricted, and the HLA associations seemed to be driven largely by CMV exposure. In the study, around 150 TCR beta chains were listed as associated with cytomegalovirus. Because some donors lacked HLA typing at each locus, the association tests relied only on the typed subset. Correlated functional status among segregating V segments might reflect linkage disequilibrium, but an unknown experimental factor could not be ruled out. The cohort was sequenced for TCR beta chains only, and without alpha or paired-chain data the features that could be detected were limited. The only immune exposure information available for the cohort was CMV serostatus. The earlier analysis of 450 to 700 of the donors excluded some 15 rarely observed V segments, including chromosome 9 orphons, because counts were too low. In a later genetic analysis, fewer N-insertions in productive TCRs were reported among donors in an Asian-associated ancestry cluster than the approximately 670-donor mean. At a false discovery rate of 0.05, a later analysis linked 16,951 TCR beta sequences to specific HLA alleles. A few of the identified cytomegalovirus-associated TCR beta chains were confirmed in vitro to be specific for cytomegalovirus antigens. An earlier analysis of some 560 of the donors showed that most TCR beta V segments appeared in productive rearrangements either about 87% or about 30% of the time, which broadly matched IMGT annotations. Strong co-occurrence of HLA alleles, especially DR and DQ, made assigning TCR associations to individual alleles difficult. A later genetic analysis associated a missense DCLRE1C variant with V-gene and J-gene trimming of TCR beta chains, and an independent cohort replicated the association.

Turning to this clone: Its antigen remains unidentified. No base qualities exist here, and no much larger clone lies one base off it.

The cohort consisted of 650 to 850 healthy bone marrow donors. Cohort members were all nominally healthy when sampled, although unrecorded immune exposures were likely present. The donor was CMV seronegative and was included in the group of a few hundred seronegative cohort members. A peripheral blood sample was collected from each donor, and TCR beta sequencing was performed on peripheral blood mononuclear cells. Genomic DNA extraction from the blood cell samples was performed with the Qiagen DNeasy Blood Extraction Kit. To prepare the library, the immunoSEQ multiplex PCR assay was applied. The multiplex PCR relied on a mix of 60 forward primers for TCR Vbeta segments and 13 reverse primers for TCR Jbeta segments. The CDR3 region of rearranged TCR beta genes was amplified from genomic DNA by a multiplex PCR assay. The amplified TCR beta libraries were sequenced on the Illumina HiSeq System as 87-base-pair reads. Per the authors' processing: Across the 666 repertoires, a later analysis counted roughly 77 million unique TCR beta chains, around 10 million of which were shared by at least two donors. Raw reads were error-corrected and collapsed into unique sequences by a nearest-neighbor algorithm in which closely related sequences were merged to remove PCR and sequencing errors. To assign V, D and J gene segments, CDR3 sequences were aligned to IMGT reference sequences. For a sequence to be retained, a match of at least six nucleotides to both a V gene segment and a J gene segment was required. Rearrangements were called productive when the CDR3 lacked stop codons and stayed in frame with V and J; all others were non-productive. Following IMGT convention, CDR3 was defined as the stretch from the second conserved V-encoded cysteine up to the conserved J-encoded phenylalanine. The earlier analysis of 587 of the donors excluded any sequence lacking an unambiguous match to a single V gene segment. An earlier analysis of 587 of the donors classified V segments as functional when productive rearrangements were above 56.7% and as segregating when the standard deviation between donors was above 5%. A statistical classification framework was developed to diagnose cytomegalovirus status using the catalog of TCR beta chain sequences. In a later analysis, V and J genes were assigned by comparing TCR nucleotide sequences against IMGT/GENE-DB human TR gene sequences. The TCRdist pipeline was used in a later analysis to assign CDR3 sequences and most-parsimonious VDJ recombination scenarios. In a later analysis, every TCR beta chain was defined by the combination of its CDR3 amino acid sequence and its V-gene family, and reads without a unique V-gene family were dropped. As a way to deal with suspected cross-contamination and a sequencing artifact, a later analysis dropped under 600 nucleotide sequences that were highly shared and had low generation probability. In a later analysis, a clonal expansion index for each public chain was calculated from normalized within-repertoire ranks of inferred template counts. Generation probabilities in a later analysis came from a VDJ recombination model fitted to out-of-frame rearrangements, and those results were checked against IGoR. In a later analysis, TCR-TCR, TCR-HLA and TCR-CMV co-occurrence was scored with hypergeometric tests, and a repertoire-size bias correction was applied to TCR pairs. False discovery rates were estimated in a later analysis by permuting HLA or CMV assignments 20 times. In a later analysis, co-occurring TCRs were grouped using DBSCAN, and TCRdist sequence similarity was added for clustering within HLA-allele-positive subsets. For co-occurrence clustering, repertoires with fewer than 30,000 or more than 120,000 public chains were excluded, along with 5 or 6 repertoires with anomalous nucleotide sharing. As stored in TCRdb, this immuneACCESS dataset retains in-frame rearrangements with V and J assigned. A fraction of the clones does not appear; measured against another copy, unresolved V genes explain less than half of the discrepancy, and the remainder lacks a known reason. V and J calls and clone size are those listed in that table; D and trimming were worked out from the DNA. Within this sample are under 150,000 clones, with 80% to 90% of them counted one time only. The top ten clonotypes cover roughly 3% of the sample.

Specimen: PBMCs. The sequence derives from a man aged 45-60 years in good health and CMV-seronegative.

The CDR3 is CASSLVGQGYEQYF. The sequenced DNA is TGTGCCAGCAGCTTAGTCGGCCAGGGCTACGAGCAGTACTTC. The V and J segments used are TRBV7-6 and TRBJ2-5, with a tentative D gene TRBD1 over 5 matching bases. Gene TRBJ2-7 matches the end of the DNA better, so the J call may be wrong. The CDR3, cysteine through phenylalanine, is 14 amino acids long. Only CDR3 DNA is held: 42 bases, read in frame from base 1. Based on the germline V gene, the CDR1 and CDR2 sequences are SGHVS and FNYEAQ.